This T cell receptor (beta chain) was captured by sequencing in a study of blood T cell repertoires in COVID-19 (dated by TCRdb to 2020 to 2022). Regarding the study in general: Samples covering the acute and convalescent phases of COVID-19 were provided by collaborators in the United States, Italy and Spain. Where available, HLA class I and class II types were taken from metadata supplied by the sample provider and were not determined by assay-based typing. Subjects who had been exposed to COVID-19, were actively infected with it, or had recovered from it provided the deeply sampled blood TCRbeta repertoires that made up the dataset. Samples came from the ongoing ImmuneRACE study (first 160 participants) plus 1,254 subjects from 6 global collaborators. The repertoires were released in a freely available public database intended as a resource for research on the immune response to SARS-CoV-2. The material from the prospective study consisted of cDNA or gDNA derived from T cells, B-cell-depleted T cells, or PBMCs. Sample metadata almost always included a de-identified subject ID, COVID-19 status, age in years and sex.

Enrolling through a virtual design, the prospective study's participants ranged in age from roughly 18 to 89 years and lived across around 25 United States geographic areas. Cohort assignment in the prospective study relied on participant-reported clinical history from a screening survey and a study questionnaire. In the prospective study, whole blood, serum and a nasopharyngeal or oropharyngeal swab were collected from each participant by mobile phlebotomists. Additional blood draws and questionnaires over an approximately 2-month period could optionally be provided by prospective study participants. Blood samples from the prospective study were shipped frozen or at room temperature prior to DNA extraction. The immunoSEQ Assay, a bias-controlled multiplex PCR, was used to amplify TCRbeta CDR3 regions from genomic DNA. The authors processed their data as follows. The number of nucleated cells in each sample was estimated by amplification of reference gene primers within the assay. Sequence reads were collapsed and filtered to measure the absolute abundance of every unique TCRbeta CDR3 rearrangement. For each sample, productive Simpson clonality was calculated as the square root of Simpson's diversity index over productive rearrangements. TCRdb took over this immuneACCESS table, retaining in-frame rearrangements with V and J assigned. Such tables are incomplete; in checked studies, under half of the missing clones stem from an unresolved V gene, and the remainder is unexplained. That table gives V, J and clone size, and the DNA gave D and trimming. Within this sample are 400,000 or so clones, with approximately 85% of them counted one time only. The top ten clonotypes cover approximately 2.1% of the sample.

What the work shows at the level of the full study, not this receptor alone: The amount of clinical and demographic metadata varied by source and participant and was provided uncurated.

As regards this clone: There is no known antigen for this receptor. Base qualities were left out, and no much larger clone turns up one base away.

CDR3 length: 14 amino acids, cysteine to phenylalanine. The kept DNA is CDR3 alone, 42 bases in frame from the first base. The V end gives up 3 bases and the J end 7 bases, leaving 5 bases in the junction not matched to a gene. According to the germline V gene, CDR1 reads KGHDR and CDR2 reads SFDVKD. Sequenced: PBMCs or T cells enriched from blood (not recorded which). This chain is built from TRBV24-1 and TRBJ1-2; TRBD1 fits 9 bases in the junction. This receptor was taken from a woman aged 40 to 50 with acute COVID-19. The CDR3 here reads CATSDGTGIGGYTF. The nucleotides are TGTGCCACCAGTGATGGGACAGGGATAGGTGGCTACACCTTC.